Following are 4 T cell receptor beta chains from one sample sequenced in a study of CXCR3-negative and CXCR3-positive naive CD8 T cells (dated by TCRdb to about 2019). Sequencing took place on a NextSeq 550. The Human TCR Profiling Kit (MiLaboratory) was used to prepare UMI-labeled 5' RACE TRB cDNA libraries. Through TCRdb reprocessing, the reads give one entry per CDR3 protein sequence; DNA is omitted. The table for this sample records around 40,000 distinct CDR3 sequences. Together, the top ten hold 1.5% to 2% of the sample. The specimen sequenced was naive CXCR3- CD8+ T cells from blood. The sample's cell subset or site label, in plain terms: CD45RO-CCR7+CD27+CD95- naive CD8+ T cells lacking CXCR3 (TNR3-). The origin of the receptors is a human donor in good health. Some clones in this sample may be carry-over from other donors' samples.

The chain recombines TRBV29-1 with TRBJ2-7; checking the TCRdb D call of TRBD2 is not possible without DNA. From germline, CDR1 is SQVTM and CDR2 ANQGSEA. The CDR3 has 14 residues. The CDR3 sequence is CSAMSTVPGDEQYF.

This sequence joins TRBV29-1 and TRBJ2-7; the D call of TRBD2 rests on TCRdb alone, since no DNA is present to check it. Germline V lookup: CDR1 SQVTM, CDR2 ANQGSEA. The CDR3 consists of 12 residues. The CDR3 sequence is CSVEASEGEQYF.

The chain uses TRBV6-4 and TRBJ2-1; lacking DNA, the TRBD2 call made by TCRdb goes unchecked. Germline V gives CDR1 MRHNA, CDR2 SNTAGT. The CDR3 extends over 14 amino acids. CDR3 sequence reads: CASSDSAGGNEQFF.

The V and J genes are TRBV27 and TRBJ2-7; with no DNA, the TCRdb D assignment of TRBD1 cannot be verified. The length of the CDR3 is 17 residues. The germline V gene encodes CDR1 MNHEY and CDR2 SMNVEV (reference sequence). The CDR3 sequence: CASSFLADGGRFYEQYF.